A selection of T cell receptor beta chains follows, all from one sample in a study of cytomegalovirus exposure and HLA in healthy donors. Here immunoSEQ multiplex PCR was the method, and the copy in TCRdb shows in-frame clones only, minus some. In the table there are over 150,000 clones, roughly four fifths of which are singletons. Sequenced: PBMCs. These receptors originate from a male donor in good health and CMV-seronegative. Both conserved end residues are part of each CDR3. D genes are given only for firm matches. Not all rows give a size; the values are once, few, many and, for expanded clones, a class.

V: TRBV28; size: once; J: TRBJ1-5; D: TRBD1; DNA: TGTGCCAGCAGTTTATATCGTGGGACAGAAGGGGGGAATCAGCCCCAGCATTTT; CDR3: CASSLYRGTEGGNQPQHF
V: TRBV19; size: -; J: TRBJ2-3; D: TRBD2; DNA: TGTGCCAGTAGAGGACTAGCGGGAGGCACTAGCACAGATACGCAGTATTTT; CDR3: CASRGLAGGTSTDTQYF
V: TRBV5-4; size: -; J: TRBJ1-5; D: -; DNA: TGTGCCAGCAGCTTGGGGCCGAACAGCAATCAGCCCCAGCATTTT; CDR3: CASSLGPNSNQPQHF
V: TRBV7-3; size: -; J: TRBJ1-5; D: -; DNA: TGTGCCAGCAGCTTAGGACCTCAGGGAGGTCGGGAGCCCCAGCATTTT; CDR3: CASSLGPQGGREPQHF
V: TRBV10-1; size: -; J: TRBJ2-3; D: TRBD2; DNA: TGCGCCAGCAGTGATAGCGGGGGGACCACAGATACGCAGTATTTT; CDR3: CASSDSGGTTDTQYF
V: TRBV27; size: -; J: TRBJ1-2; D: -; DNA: TGTGCCAGCGGGGGGGGGCTTTGGGGCTACACCTTC; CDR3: CASGGGLWGYTF
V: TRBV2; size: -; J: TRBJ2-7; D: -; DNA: TGTGCCAGCAGTGAACCGGACAGTACCTCCTACGAGCAGTACTTC; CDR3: CASSEPDSTSYEQYF
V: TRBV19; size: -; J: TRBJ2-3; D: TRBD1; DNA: TGTGCCAGTAGTCCTCCGGGACAGACATCGAGGACAGATACGCAGTATTTT; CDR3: CASSPPGQTSRTDTQYF
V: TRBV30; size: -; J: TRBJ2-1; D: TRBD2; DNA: TGTGCCTGGGCGGGACTAGCGGGGGGGCCCGGGGATGAGCAGTTCTTC; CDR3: CAWAGLAGGPGDEQFF
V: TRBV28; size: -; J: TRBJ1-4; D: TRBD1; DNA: TGTGCCAGCAGCCCCCGACAGGGGGCAAATGAAAAACTGTTTTTT; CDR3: CASSPRQGANEKLFF
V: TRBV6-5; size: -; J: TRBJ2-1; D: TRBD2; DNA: TGTGCCAGCAGCCGGGGGGGCCGCTACAATGAGCAGTTCTTC; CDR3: CASSRGGRYNEQFF
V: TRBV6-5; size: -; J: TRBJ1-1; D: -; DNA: TGTGCCAGCAGTTCACAGAGTTTCAACACTGAAGCTTTCTTT; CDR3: CASSSQSFNTEAFF
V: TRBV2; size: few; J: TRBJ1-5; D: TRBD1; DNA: TGTGCCAGCAGTGAGGGGACAGGGGAATCCAATCAGCCCCAGCATTTT; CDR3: CASSEGTGESNQPQHF
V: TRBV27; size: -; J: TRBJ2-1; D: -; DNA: TGTGCCAGCAGTTGGAGCGGCAGCTCCTACAATGAGCAGTTCTTC; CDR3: CASSWSGSSYNEQFF
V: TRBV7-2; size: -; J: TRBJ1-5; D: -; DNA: TGTGCCAGCAGCTACGCAGGGGTCAACGGGCCCCAGCATTTT; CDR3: CASSYAGVNGPQHF
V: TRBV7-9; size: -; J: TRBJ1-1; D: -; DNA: TGTGCCAGCAGTTCAGTGAACACTGAAGCTTTCTTT; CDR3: CASSSVNTEAFF
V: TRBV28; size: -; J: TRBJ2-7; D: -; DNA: TGTGCCAGCAGTTCTGTCTACGAGCAGTACTTC; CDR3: CASSSVYEQYF
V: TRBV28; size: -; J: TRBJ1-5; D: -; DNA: TGTGCCAGCAGGGAGCGCCCCCAGCCCCAGCATTTT; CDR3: CASRERPQPQHF
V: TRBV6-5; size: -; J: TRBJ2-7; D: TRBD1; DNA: TGTGCCAGCAGTTACTCGAGTGGGACAGTTTACAACGAGCAGTACTTC; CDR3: CASSYSSGTVYNEQYF
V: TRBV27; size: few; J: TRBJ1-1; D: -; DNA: TGTGCCAGCAGTTTATCGAGGAACACTGAAGCTTTCTTT; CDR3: CASSLSRNTEAFF
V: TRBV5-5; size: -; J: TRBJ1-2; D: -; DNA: TGTGCCAGCAGCTTCACCTTGGACAGCTATGGCTACACCTTC; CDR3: CASSFTLDSYGYTF
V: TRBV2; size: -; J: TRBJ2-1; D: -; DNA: TGTGCCAGCAGTGAAAGGAGGGGTGGATACAATGAGCAGTTCTTC; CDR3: CASSERRGGYNEQFF
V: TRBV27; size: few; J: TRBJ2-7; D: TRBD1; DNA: TGTGCCAGCAGTTCAGTGACAGGGAACTCCTACGAGCAGTACTTC; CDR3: CASSSVTGNSYEQYF
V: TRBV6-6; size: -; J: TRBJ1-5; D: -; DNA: TGTGCCAGCAGTCCACGCACGGGGAGCTATCAGCCCCAGCATTTT; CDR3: CASSPRTGSYQPQHF
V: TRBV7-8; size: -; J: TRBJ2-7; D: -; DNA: TGTGCCAGCAGCCCTACCCGACTTAGATTAAACTCCTACGAGCAGTACTTC; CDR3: CASSPTRLRLNSYEQYF
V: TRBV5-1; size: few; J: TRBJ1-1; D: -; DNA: TGCGCCAGCAGCTTGGTGTCGGGAAAGAGCACTGAAGCTTTCTTT; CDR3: CASSLVSGKSTEAFF
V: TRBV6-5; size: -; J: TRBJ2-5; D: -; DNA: TGTGCCAGCAGTTACTCCCACCCGGGGAGCGGAGAGACCCAGTACTTC; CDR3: CASSYSHPGSGETQYF